This T cell receptor beta chain was recorded in a study of T cell responses to AZD1222 COVID-19 vaccine. Overall study results and limits: Along spike, vaccine-associated CD4 TCRs were found throughout, with dominance at 160-218 and 743-854. Rises in breadth and depth of Spike-specific TCRs came after two AZD1222 doses. Females made up more of the donors, who were largely white British, and clonal diversity may have come out too low.

TCRdb's table, derived via immunoSEQ multiplex PCR, lists solely in-frame clones and lacks some. The sample consists of about 94,000 clones, about 88% of them appearing once. A word on this clone: Antigen: not known.

J lost 0 bases, V lost 5 bases, and 6 bases had no gene match. From germline, CDR1 is MNHEY and CDR2 SVGAGI. The CDR3 extends over 15 amino acids. Source: peripheral blood, taken on day 0 of AZD1222 vaccination. This TCR derives from an adult in good health. The chain has TRBV6-5 and TRBJ2-7; 8 bases are shared with TRBD2. The CDR3 DNA reads as TGTGCCAGCAGTCCCCGCGGGGGGAGCTCCTACGAGCAGTACTTC. Translation gives CASSPRGGSSYEQYF.